This T cell receptor beta chain was obtained from a study of a mutant IDH1 vaccine in newly diagnosed glioma. Time point here: week 11, during vaccination. Each dose of the vaccine consisted of 300 ug of mutant IDH1 20-mer peptide, with topical imiquimod. With regard to this clone: Its antigen is not known.

Germline lookup yields CDR1 LNHDA and CDR2 SQIVND (reference sequence). This CDR3 region has 14 residues. V was trimmed by 7 bases and J by 4 bases, leaving 16 bases between them. Profiled with immunoSEQ multiplex PCR; TCRdb holds only in-frame clones, not every one. The sample has about 61,000 clones, 80% seen once. Sequences were derived from PBMCs, sampled from a glioma patient whose treatment included an IDH1 peptide vaccine. This chain uses TRBV19 with TRBJ2-5; D unresolved. The receptor was isolated from a middle-aged man with glioma. The CDR3: CASKAAAGRETQYF. CDR3 sequence (DNA): TGTGCCAGTAAGGCGGCGGCTGGGCGAGAGACCCAGTACTTC.